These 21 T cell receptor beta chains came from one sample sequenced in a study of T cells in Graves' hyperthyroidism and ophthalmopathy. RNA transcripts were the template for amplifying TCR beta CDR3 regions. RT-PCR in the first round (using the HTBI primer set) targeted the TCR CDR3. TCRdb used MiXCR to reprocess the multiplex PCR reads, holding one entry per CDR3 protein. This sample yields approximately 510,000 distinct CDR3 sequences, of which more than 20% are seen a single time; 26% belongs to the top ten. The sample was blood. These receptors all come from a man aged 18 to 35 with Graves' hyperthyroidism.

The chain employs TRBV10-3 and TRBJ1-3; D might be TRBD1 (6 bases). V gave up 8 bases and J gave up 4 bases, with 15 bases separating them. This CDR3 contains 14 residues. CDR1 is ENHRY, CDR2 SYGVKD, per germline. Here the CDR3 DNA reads TGTGCCATCGGTGGGACACACGAGGGAAACACCATATATTTT. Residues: CAIGGTHEGNTIYF.

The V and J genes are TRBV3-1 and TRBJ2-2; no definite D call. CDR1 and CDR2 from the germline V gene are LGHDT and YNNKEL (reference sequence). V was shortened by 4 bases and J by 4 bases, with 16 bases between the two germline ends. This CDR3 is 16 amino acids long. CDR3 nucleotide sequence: TGTGCCAGCAGCCGTAACCTGGGTTGGAGCACCGGGGAGCTGTTTTTT. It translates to CASSRNLGWSTGELFF.

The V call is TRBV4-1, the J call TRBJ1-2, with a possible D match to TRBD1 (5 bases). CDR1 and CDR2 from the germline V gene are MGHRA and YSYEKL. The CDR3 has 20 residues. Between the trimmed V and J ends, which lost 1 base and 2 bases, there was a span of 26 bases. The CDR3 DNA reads TGCGCCAGCAGCCAAGGGGTCAGGCAGGGTATACTCCTTGCCAACTATGGCTACACCTTC. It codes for CASSQGVRQGILLANYGYTF.

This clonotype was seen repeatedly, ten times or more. This chain's CDR3 is CASSSITRPLHF. In nucleotides, the CDR3 is TGTGCCAGCAGCTCCATAACTCGGCCCCTCCACTTT. The gene calls are TRBV7-9 and TRBJ1-6; D is undetermined. The CDR3 is 12 amino acids. Germline CDR1 is SEHNR and CDR2 is FQNEAQ (reference sequence). Between the trimmed V and J ends, which lost 4 bases and 13 bases, there was a span of 11 bases.

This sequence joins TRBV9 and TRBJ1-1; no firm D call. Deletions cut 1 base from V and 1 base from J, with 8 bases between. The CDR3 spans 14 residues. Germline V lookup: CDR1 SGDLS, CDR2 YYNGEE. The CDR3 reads CASSVLGTNTEAFF. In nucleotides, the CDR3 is TGTGCCAGCAGCGTACTGGGTACGAACACTGAAGCTTTCTTT.

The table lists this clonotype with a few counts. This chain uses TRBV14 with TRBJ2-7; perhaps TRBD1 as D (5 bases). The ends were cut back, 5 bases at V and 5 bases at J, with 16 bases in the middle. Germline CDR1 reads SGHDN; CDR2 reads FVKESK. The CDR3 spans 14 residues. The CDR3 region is CASSTLNTGDEQYF. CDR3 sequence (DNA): TGTGCCAGCAGCACCCTAAACACAGGCGACGAGCAGTACTTC.

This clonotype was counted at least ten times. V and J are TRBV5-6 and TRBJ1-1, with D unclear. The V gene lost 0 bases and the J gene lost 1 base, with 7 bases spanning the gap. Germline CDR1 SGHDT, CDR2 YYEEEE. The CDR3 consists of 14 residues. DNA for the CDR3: TGTGCCAGCAGCTTGGCCCCAGGGAACACTGAAGCTTTCTTT. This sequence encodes CASSLAPGNTEAFF.

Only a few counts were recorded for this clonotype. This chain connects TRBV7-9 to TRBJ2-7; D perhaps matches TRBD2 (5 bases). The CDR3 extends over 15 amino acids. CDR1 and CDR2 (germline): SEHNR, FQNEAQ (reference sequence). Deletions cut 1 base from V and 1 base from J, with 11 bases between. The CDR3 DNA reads TGTGCCAGCAGCTTAGTACGGGCGGGTTCCTACGAGCAGTACTTC. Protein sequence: CASSLVRAGSYEQYF.

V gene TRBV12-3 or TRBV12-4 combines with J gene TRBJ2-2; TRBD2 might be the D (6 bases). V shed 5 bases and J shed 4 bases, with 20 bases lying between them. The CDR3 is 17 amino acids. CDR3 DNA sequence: TGTGCCAGCAGTACGAGGGCGGGGAGCCGTATCACCGGGGAGCTGTTTTTT. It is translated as CASSTRAGSRITGELFF.

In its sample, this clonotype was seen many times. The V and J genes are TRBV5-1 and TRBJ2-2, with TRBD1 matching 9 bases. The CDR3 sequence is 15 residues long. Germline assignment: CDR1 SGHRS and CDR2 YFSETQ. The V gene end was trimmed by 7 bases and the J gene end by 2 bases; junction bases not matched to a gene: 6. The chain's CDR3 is CASRQTGGNTGELFF. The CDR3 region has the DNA TGCGCCAGCCGTCAAACAGGGGGCAACACCGGGGAGCTGTTTTTT.

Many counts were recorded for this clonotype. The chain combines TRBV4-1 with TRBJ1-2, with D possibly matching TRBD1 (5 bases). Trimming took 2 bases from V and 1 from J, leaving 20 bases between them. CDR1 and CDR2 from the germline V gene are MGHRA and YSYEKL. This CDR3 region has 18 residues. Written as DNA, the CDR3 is TGCGCCAGCAGCCAATACGGGACCGCTGCCGTTTTTAACTATGGCTACACCTTC. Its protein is CASSQYGTAAVFNYGYTF.

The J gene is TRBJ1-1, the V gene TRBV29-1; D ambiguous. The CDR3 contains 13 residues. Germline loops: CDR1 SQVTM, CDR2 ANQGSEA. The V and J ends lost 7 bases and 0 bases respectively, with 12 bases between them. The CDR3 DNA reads TGCAGCGCCACGAGGATCCTGAACACTGAAGCTTTCTTT. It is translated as CSATRILNTEAFF.

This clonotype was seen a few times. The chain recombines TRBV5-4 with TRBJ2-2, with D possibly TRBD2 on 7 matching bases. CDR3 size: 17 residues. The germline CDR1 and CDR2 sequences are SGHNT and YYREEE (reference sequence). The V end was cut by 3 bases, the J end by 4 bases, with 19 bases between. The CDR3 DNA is TGTGCCAGCAGCTGGGGGGGCACGGGGGGAAGCACCGGGGAGCTGTTTTTT. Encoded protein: CASSWGGTGGSTGELFF.

This CDR3 reads CSAKPRTGVYYGYTF. CDR3 DNA: TGCAGTGCCAAGCCGAGGACAGGGGTCTACTATGGCTACACCTTC. This chain uses TRBV20-1 with TRBJ1-2; 9 nucleotides line up with TRBD1. Germline CDR1 reads DFQATT; CDR2 reads SNEGSKA (reference sequence). V lost 6 bases and J lost 3; bases outside the gene matches: 11. This CDR3 spans 15 amino acids.

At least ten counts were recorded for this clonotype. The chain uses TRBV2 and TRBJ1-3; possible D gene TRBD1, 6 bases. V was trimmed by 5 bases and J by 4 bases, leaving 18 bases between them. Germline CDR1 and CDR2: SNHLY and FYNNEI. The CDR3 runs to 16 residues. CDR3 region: CASSQPRGVSGNTIYF. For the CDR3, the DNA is TGTGCCAGCAGTCAACCGAGGGGGGTATCCGGAAACACCATATATTTT. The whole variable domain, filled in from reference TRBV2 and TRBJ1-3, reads EPEVTQTPSHQVTQMGQEVILRCVPISNHLYFYWYRQILGQKVEFLVSFYNNEISEKSEIFDDQFSVERPDGSNFTLKIRSTKLEDSAMYFCASSQPRGVSGNTIYFGEGSWLTVV.

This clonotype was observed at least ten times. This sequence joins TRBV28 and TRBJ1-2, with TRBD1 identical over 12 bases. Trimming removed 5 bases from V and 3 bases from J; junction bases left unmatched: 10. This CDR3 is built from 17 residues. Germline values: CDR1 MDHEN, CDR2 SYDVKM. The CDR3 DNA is TGTGCCAGCAGTCCCTCCGGGACAGGGGGCACGCACTATGGCTACACCTTC. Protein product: CASSPSGTGGTHYGYTF.

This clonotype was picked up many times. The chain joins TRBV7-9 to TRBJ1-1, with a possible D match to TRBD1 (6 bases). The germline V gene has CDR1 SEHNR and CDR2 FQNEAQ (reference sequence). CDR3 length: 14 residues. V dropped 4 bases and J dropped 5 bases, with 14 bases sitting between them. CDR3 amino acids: CASSWGRGPTEAFF. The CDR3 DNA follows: TGTGCCAGCAGCTGGGGGCGAGGCCCGACTGAAGCTTTCTTT. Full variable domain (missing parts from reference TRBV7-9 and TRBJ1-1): DTGVSQNPRHKITKRGQNVTFRCDPISEHNRLYWYRQTLGQGPEFLTYFQNEAQLEKSRLLSDRFSAERPKGSFSTLEIQRTEQGDSAMYLCASSWGRGPTEAFFGQGTRLTVV.

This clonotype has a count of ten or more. CDR3 amino acids: CATAMEGRGFGEQYF. The CDR3 DNA reads as TGTGCCACCGCTATGGAGGGCAGGGGATTTGGCGAGCAGTACTTC. J is TRBJ2-7 and V is TRBV6-1, with D perhaps given as TRBD1 or TRBD2 (6 bases each). Trimming stripped 10 bases from V and 6 bases from J, with 25 bases between. The CDR3 is 15 amino acids. From germline, CDR1 is MNHNS and CDR2 SASEGT.

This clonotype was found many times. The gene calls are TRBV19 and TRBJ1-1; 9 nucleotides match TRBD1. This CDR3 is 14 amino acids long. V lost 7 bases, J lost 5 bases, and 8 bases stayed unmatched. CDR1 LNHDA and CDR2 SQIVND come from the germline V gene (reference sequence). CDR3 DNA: TGTGCCAGTACCTCCGGGACAGGGTGGACTGAAGCTTTCTTT. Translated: CASTSGTGWTEAFF.

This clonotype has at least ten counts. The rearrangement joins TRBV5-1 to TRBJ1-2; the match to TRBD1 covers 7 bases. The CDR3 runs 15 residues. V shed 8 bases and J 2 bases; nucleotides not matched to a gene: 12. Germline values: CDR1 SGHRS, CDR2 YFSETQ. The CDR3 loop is CASTEGGSLNYGYTF. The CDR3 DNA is TGCGCCAGTACGGAAGGGGGCTCGTTAAACTATGGCTACACCTTC.

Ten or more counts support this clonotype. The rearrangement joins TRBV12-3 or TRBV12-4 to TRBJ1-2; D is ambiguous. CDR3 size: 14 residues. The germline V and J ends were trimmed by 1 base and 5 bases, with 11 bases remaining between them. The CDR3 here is CASSLVGGSYGYTF. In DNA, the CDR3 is TGTGCCAGCAGTTTAGTGGGAGGCAGTTATGGCTACACCTTC.